A single sample gave rise to the 4 T cell receptor beta chains below, sequenced in a study of blood T cell repertoires in COVID-19. TCRdb keeps only in-frame clones here, not all; method: immunoSEQ multiplex PCR. The data contain over 120,000 clones, approximately 86% of them singletons. The sample taken for sequencing was peripheral blood. Receptors originate from a woman between 45 and 65 years old with acute or convalescent COVID-19.

The J gene is TRBJ2-1, the V gene TRBV4-1; weak D call: TRBD2 (7 bases). Germline values: CDR1 MGHRA, CDR2 YSYEKL. The CDR3 length is 17 residues. The V end was cut by 4 bases, the J end by 3 bases, with 19 bases between. The CDR3 here is CASSLPEGGAGYNEQFF. The CDR3 DNA sequence: TGCGCCAGCAGCCTCCCTGAGGGGGGGGCGGGCTACAATGAGCAGTTCTTC.

V usage is TRBV9 and J usage is TRBJ2-1, with 8 bases fitting TRBD2. Germline V gene lookup returns CDR1 SGDLS and CDR2 YYNGEE. The CDR3 runs 14 residues. J gave up 10 bases and V 0 bases, and 6 bases lay outside the gene matches. CDR3 region: CASSVAGGAVEQFF. The CDR3 coding sequence is TGTGCCAGCAGCGTAGCGGGGGGGGCCGTGGAGCAGTTCTTC.

The rearrangement joins TRBV12-5 to TRBJ2-1; D gene ambiguous. Germline CDR1 LGHNT, CDR2 FRNRAP. The CDR3 length is 11 residues. V was trimmed by 5 bases and J by 4 bases, leaving 3 bases between them. CDR3 sequence: CASGQYNEQFF. The CDR3 bases are TGTGCTAGTGGTCAGTACAATGAGCAGTTCTTC.

The V gene is TRBV24-1, the J gene TRBJ2-1; D possibly corresponds to TRBD2 (5 bases). CDR1 KGHDR and CDR2 SFDVKD come from the germline V gene. Trimming removed 4 bases from V and 0 bases from J, with 6 bases in between. The CDR3 loop spans 14 amino acids. The CDR3 loop reads CATSEGSSYNEQFF. The CDR3 DNA is TGTGCCACCAGTGAAGGGAGCTCCTACAATGAGCAGTTCTTC.